The 24 T cell receptor beta chains reported below all come from one sample, sequenced in a study of T cell repertoires in cytomegalovirus infection. Using its own MiXCR run on the reads, TCRdb lists one record per CDR3 protein. The sample holds roughly 300,000 distinct CDR3 sequences, 9.5% seen once. Sequencing was carried out using PBMCs. These receptors were obtained from a human donor in good health (CMV status not recorded). Some clones in this sample may be carry-over from other donors' samples.

This clonotype was seen many times. The chain employs TRBV11-2 and TRBJ1-1; perhaps TRBD1 as D (6 bases). V lost 1 base and J 1 base, leaving 19 bases between the germline ends. From germline, CDR1 is SGHAT and CDR2 FQNNGV. This CDR3 is built from 18 residues. CDR3 nucleotide sequence: TGTGCCAGCAGCTTAGTTAGACAGGTGGAATCAGAGAACACTGAAGCTTTCTTT. This gives the protein CASSLVRQVESENTEAFF. Supplemented by reference TRBV11-2 and TRBJ1-1, the full variable domain reads EAGVAQSPRYKIIEKRQSVAFWCNPISGHATLYWYQQILGQGPKLLIQFQNNGVVDDSQLPKDRFSAERLKGVDSTLKIQPAKLEDSAVYLCASSLVRQVESENTEAFFGQGTRLTVV.

In this sample, this clonotype turned up a few times. V is TRBV5-1 and J is TRBJ1-2; a weak D match, TRBD1 (6 bases). V lost 3 bases and J 6 bases, leaving 21 bases between the germline ends. The germline gives CDR1 SGHRS, CDR2 YFSETQ. This CDR3 region has 16 residues. CDR3 residues: CASSSNRAGEENGYTF. The DNA for the CDR3 is TGCGCCAGCAGCTCGAACAGGGCAGGAGAGGAGAATGGCTACACCTTC.

The CDR3 reads CASSLGTGGLTLLTEAFF. For the CDR3, the DNA is TGTGCCAGCAGTTTAGGGACAGGGGGTCTCACTTTGCTAACTGAAGCTTTCTTT. The rearrangement links TRBV12-3 or TRBV12-4 to TRBJ1-1, with 10 bases lining up with TRBD1. This CDR3 comprises 18 residues. Unmatched junction bases numbered 13, after V lost 1 base and J lost 5 bases.

This clonotype was counted ten times or more. This sequence joins TRBV7-2 and TRBJ2-1; D may be TRBD2 (5 bases). The germline V gene has CDR1 SGHTA and CDR2 FQGNSA. This CDR3 contains 15 residues. Trimming stripped 8 bases from V and 3 bases from J, with 17 bases between. This CDR3 reads CASSLDPGNYNEQFF. Here the CDR3 DNA reads TGTGCCAGCTCATTAGATCCGGGAAACTACAATGAGCAGTTCTTC.

In its sample, this clonotype was seen many times. The CDR3, as DNA: TGTGCCAGCAGCTTGGGAACGAGCAATCAGCCCCAGCATTTT. This codes for CASSLGTSNQPQHF. The chain employs TRBV7-2 and TRBJ1-5; the D is unclear. This CDR3 contains 14 residues. The V gene's germline CDR1 is SGHTA and CDR2 FQGNSA. The V end lost 3 bases, the J end lost 1 base, and 7 bases lay between the germline ends.

This clonotype has only a few counts. The V call is TRBV19, the J call TRBJ2-7; D is undetermined. This CDR3 region has 13 residues. Trimming left V 3 bases short and J 0 bases short, with 6 bases between. Germline V CDR1 and CDR2: LNHDA, SQIVND (reference sequence). In DNA form, the CDR3 reads TGTGCCAGTAGTATCGGGCGCTCCTACGAGCAGTACTTC. This sequence encodes CASSIGRSYEQYF.

The chain is built from TRBV9 and TRBJ1-1, with no clear D. CDR1 and CDR2 (germline): SGDLS, YYNGEE. V was shortened by 0 bases and J by 4 bases, with 10 bases between the two germline ends. This CDR3 has 14 residues. This CDR3 is CASSVVGGPTEAFF. DNA of the CDR3: TGTGCCAGCAGCGTAGTCGGAGGGCCCACTGAAGCTTTCTTT.

The J gene is TRBJ2-2, the V gene TRBV6-5; maybe TRBD1 (7 bases). V dropped 11 bases and J dropped 6 bases, with 13 bases sitting between them. The CDR3 runs 12 residues. In germline, CDR1 is MNHEY, CDR2 SVGAGI. Written as DNA, the CDR3 is TGTGCCGCCTCAGGGGGGCCCGGGGAGCTGTTTTTT. Its translation is CAASGGPGELFF.

J is TRBJ1-4 and V is TRBV19, with D perhaps TRBD1 (5 bases). CDR1 and CDR2 (germline): LNHDA, SQIVND (reference sequence). The ends were cut back, 4 bases at V and 8 bases at J, with 32 bases in the middle. The CDR3 is 20 amino acids. CDR3 sequence reads: CASSNLRSSGTSKGREKLFF. In DNA form, the CDR3 reads TGTGCCAGTAGTAACCTCCGTTCCTCCGGGACTTCCAAGGGAAGGGAAAAACTGTTTTTT.

This clonotype came up many times. The rearrangement links TRBV29-1 to TRBJ1-1; no clear D. Deletions cut 7 bases from V and 1 base from J, with 10 bases between. CDR1 and CDR2 from the germline V gene are SQVTM and ANQGSEA. The CDR3 extends over 12 amino acids. For the CDR3, the DNA is TGCAGCGCTCTGTGGTCGAACACTGAAGCTTTCTTT. Encoded protein: CSALWSNTEAFF. The full variable domain, with the rest looked up from reference TRBV29-1 and TRBJ1-1, is SAVISQKPSRDICQRGTSLTIQCQVDSQVTMMFWYRQQPGQSLTLIATANQGSEATYESGFVIDKFPISRPNLTFSTLTVSNMSPEDSSIYLCSALWSNTEAFFGQGTRLTVV.

The chain combines TRBV28 with TRBJ1-4; 9 bases agree with TRBD1. The CDR3 has 14 amino acids. V was clipped by 3 bases and J by 10 bases; unmatched bases: 6. Germline V CDR1 and CDR2: MDHEN, SYDVKM. The CDR3: CASSFGTGWGKLFF. In nucleotides, the CDR3 is TGTGCCAGCAGTTTCGGGACAGGGTGGGGAAAACTGTTTTTT.

This clonotype was observed at least ten times. V and J are TRBV28 and TRBJ1-3, with D hard to call. Trimming shortened V by 5 bases and J by 0 bases, and 11 bases separated the two germline ends. Germline V CDR1 and CDR2: MDHEN, SYDVKM. The CDR3 contains 15 residues. The DNA of the CDR3 is TGTGCCAGCAGTCAAAGACAAGCCTCTGGAAACACCATATATTTT. Protein: CASSQRQASGNTIYF.

This clonotype was counted at least ten times. The chain links TRBV7-2 to TRBJ2-5; 9 nucleotides line up with TRBD1. Looked up from germline, CDR1 is SGHTA and CDR2 is FQGNSA. V was clipped by 0 bases and J by 2 bases; unmatched bases: 4. This CDR3 has 16 amino acids. The CDR3: CASSLAGTGKQETQYF. As DNA, the CDR3 is TGTGCCAGCAGCTTAGCCGGGACAGGGAAACAAGAGACCCAGTACTTC.

About this clonotype itself: Mismatch with germline at one junction end may stem from a read error. The V and J genes are TRBV12-3 or TRBV12-4 and TRBJ2-1; 7 positions agree with TRBD2. The CDR3 runs to 15 residues. CDR3 protein: CASTLSSGNYSEQFF. The CDR3 nucleotides are TGTGCCAGCACCTTATCTAGCGGAAACTACAGTGAGCAGTTCTTC.

This clonotype came up many times. The rearrangement links TRBV20-1 to TRBJ1-4, with D tentatively TRBD1 (5 bases). The CDR3 is 16 amino acids. CDR1 is DFQATT and CDR2 is SNEGSKA in the germline V gene (reference sequence). V lost 6 bases to trimming and J lost 6 bases, with 23 bases between them. CDR3 bases: TGCAGTGCCCCCGCCGGGGGTAGTTCTCTATATGAAAAACTGTTTTTT. Protein product: CSAPAGGSSLYEKLFF.

Turning to this clonotype: One end of the junction varies from germline; a read error may be responsible. The rearrangement joins TRBV20-1 to TRBJ2-5, with D possibly being TRBD2 (6 bases). The CDR3 extends over 16 amino acids. Germline V gives CDR1 DFQATT, CDR2 SNEGSKA (reference sequence). The CDR3 here is CSAYLFGTPKQGTQYF. In DNA form, the CDR3 reads TGCAGTGCTTACCTGTTCGGGACTCCTAAACAAGGGACCCAGTACTTC.

This sequence joins TRBV12-3 or TRBV12-4 and TRBJ2-4; a weak D match, TRBD1 (5 bases). Trimming took 7 bases from V and 3 from J, leaving 19 bases between them. The CDR3 has 16 residues. The CDR3: CASTSGSGPRKNIQYF. The CDR3 nucleotides read TGTGCCAGCACTTCCGGGTCAGGGCCCCGCAAAAACATTCAGTACTTC.

This clonotype was counted many times. The chain joins TRBV29-1 to TRBJ2-7; the D gene could be TRBD1 or TRBD2 (5 bases each). CDR3 length equals 17 residues. Per germline, CDR1 SQVTM and CDR2 ANQGSEA. V gave up 5 bases and J gave up 1 base, with 24 bases separating them. CDR3 DNA: TGCAGCGTTATTCTTCGACGGGGCCACGGCCGATCCTACGAGCAGTACTTC. Translating gives CSVILRRGHGRSYEQYF.

The chain employs TRBV2 and TRBJ2-2; D possibly corresponds to TRBD1 (5 bases). There are 17 residues in the CDR3. The V end lost 1 base, the J end lost 1 base, and 13 bases lay between the germline ends. Germline CDR1 SNHLY, CDR2 FYNNEI. CDR3 coding DNA: TGTGCCAGCAGTGAAGGATCAGGGATGTGGAACACCGGGGAGCTGTTTTTT. This sequence encodes CASSEGSGMWNTGELFF.

There are a few counts of this clonotype. The J gene is TRBJ1-2, the V gene TRBV20-1; 7 bases align to TRBD1. There are 16 residues in the CDR3. Germline V CDR1 and CDR2: DFQATT, SNEGSKA (reference sequence). Trimming took 5 bases from V and 3 from J; bases not matched to a gene: 15. This CDR3 reads CSAFKSRQGGDYGYTF. Written as DNA, the CDR3 is TGCAGTGCTTTTAAATCTCGACAGGGAGGAGACTATGGCTACACCTTC.

Notes on this clonotype: At one end the junction does not follow the germline gene, possibly because of a read error. The chain joins TRBV12-3 or TRBV12-4 to TRBJ2-7; 7 bases agree with TRBD1. The CDR3 runs to 15 residues. Written as DNA, the CDR3 is TGTGCCAGCAGCTTAGGTGGGACAGCTACCTACGAGCAGTACTTC. As protein: CASSLGGTATYEQYF.

Many counts were recorded for this clonotype. V usage is TRBV6-5 and J usage is TRBJ2-3; 9 bases are shared with TRBD2. CDR3 length: 13 amino acids. J was trimmed by 4 bases and V by 6 bases; bases with no gene match: 2. CDR1 and CDR2 from the germline V gene are MNHEY and SVGAGI. The CDR3 loop reads CASRKREADTQYF. CDR3 nucleotide sequence: TGTGCCAGCAGGAAGCGGGAGGCAGATACGCAGTATTTT.

This clonotype occurred a few times. The CDR3 DNA follows: TGTGCCAGCCGGGAACGGAATGAGCAGTTCTTC. It codes for CASRERNEQFF. J is TRBJ2-1 and V is TRBV3-1; maybe TRBD2 (5 bases). The CDR3 is made up of 11 amino acids. CDR1 is LGHDT, CDR2 YNNKEL, per germline (reference sequence). Trimming stripped 8 bases from V and 7 bases from J, with 9 bases between.

This chain uses TRBV4-3 with TRBJ1-4; D is uncertain. Per germline, CDR1 LGHNA and CDR2 YSLEER. This CDR3 is 15 amino acids long. Trimming removed 4 bases from V and 5 bases from J, with 14 bases in between. The CDR3 protein is CASSPAGLLNEKLFF. Here the CDR3 DNA reads TGCGCCAGCAGCCCGGCCGGACTCTTGAATGAAAAACTGTTTTTT.